This record looks at one T cell receptor beta chain sequence and its context. TCR sequencing used cDNA made by reverse transcription of extracted RNA. TCRdb's table, derived via immunoSEQ multiplex PCR, lists solely in-frame clones and lacks some. The sample holds approximately 34,000 clones, less than 70% seen once. Cell sorting on a FACSAria was used to separate CD4+ and CD8+ T cells from the PBMCs. This entry comes from a study of CD8+ T cells in alopecia areata. The germline CDR1 and CDR2 sequences are LGHNA and YSLEER. Trimming took off 4 bases at V and 5 bases at J, with 14 bases between the two ends. There are 15 residues in the CDR3.

The sequence derives from a human donor with alopecia areata. The chain has TRBV4-3 and TRBJ2-2, with D maybe TRBD2 (7 bases). The sample was NKG2D-high CD8+ T cells sorted from blood. The CDR3 spells CASSREGGPTGELFF. The CDR3, as DNA: TGCGCCAGCAGCCGGGAGGGGGGCCCGACCGGGGAGCTGTTTTTT.